The entry that follows covers one T cell receptor (beta chain) sequence. Its specificity is unknown. Trimming left V 0 bases short and J 4 bases short, with 12 bases between. Germline lookup yields CDR1 SGHTA and CDR2 FQGNSA. The CDR3 contains 15 residues. Through a sample-barcoded 5' primer and a J-beta primer mix, a second PCR was run for 7 to 11 cycles. Every cDNA was tagged by a template-switch adaptor with 12 random nucleotides. TCRdb used MiXCR to reprocess the 5' RACE reads, holding one entry per CDR3 protein. Among 650,000 to 800,000 distinct CDR3 sequences listed, approximately 52% were seen once. Peripheral blood was drawn, about 9.1 milliliters per donor. These data originate in a study of blood T cells in healthy people across ages. Study conclusions and caveats: Diversity of TCR beta correlated strongly with naive T cell percentage.

The source material was blood. This receptor was obtained from an elderly woman in good health. J is TRBJ2-5 and V is TRBV7-2; the D gene is possibly TRBD1 (5 bases). The CDR3 here is CASSLAQGNPETQYF. As DNA, the CDR3 is TGTGCCAGCAGCTTAGCCCAGGGAAACCCAGAGACCCAGTACTTC.